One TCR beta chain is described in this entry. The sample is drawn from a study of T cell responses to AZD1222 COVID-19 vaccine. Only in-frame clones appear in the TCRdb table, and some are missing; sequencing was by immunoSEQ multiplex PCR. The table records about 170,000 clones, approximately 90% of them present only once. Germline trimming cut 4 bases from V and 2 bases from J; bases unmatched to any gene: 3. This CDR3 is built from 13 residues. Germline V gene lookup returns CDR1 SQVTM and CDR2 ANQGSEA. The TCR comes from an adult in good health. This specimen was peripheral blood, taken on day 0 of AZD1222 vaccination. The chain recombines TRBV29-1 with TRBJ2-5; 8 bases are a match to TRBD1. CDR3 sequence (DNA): TGCAGCGTTGTTGGGGACAGGCAAGAGACCCAGTACTTC. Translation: CSVVGDRQETQYF.